This entry lists 10 T cell receptor beta chains sequenced from one sample in a study of CD8+ T cells in alopecia areata. Isolated RNA was reverse transcribed into cDNA used as the sequencing template. Repertoires were generated with immunoSEQ multiplex PCR, while TCRdb's copy carries only in-frame clones and drops some. The table has around 160,000 clones, around 59% seen once. The treatment is: oral pan-JAK inhibitor, 5-10 mg twice daily. Sequences were derived from CD4+ T cells sorted from blood, sampled at week 24, from a patient treated with tofacitinib. Source of these receptors: a human donor with alopecia areata.

This clone was seen more than once but under ten times. V usage is TRBV9 and J usage is TRBJ2-7, with 11 bases fitting TRBD2. CDR3 length: 15 residues. Germline trimming cut 1 base from V and 4 bases from J; bases unmatched to any gene: 4. CDR1 and CDR2 (germline): SGDLS, YYNGEE. The CDR3 DNA sequence: TGTGCCAGCAGCGTAACTAGCGGGGGACCTTACGAGCAGTACTTC. This translates into CASSVTSGGPYEQYF.

Turning to this clone: One end of the junction varies from germline; a read error may be responsible. The V gene is TRBV7-8, the J gene TRBJ2-2; D may be TRBD1 (5 bases). The germline gives CDR1 SGHVS, CDR2 FQNEAQ. The CDR3 extends over 15 amino acids. The DNA for the CDR3 is TGTGCCAGCAACTTACTTAGGGGGAACACCGGGGAGCTGTTTTTT. It specifies CASNLLRGNTGELFF.

The J gene is TRBJ1-1, the V gene TRBV30, with 7 bases identical to TRBD1. This CDR3 comprises 15 residues. Unmatched junction bases numbered 12, after V lost 3 bases and J lost 5 bases. Germline V gene lookup returns CDR1 GTSNPN and CDR2 SVGIG (reference sequence). CDR3 protein: CAWSPSRTGLTEAFF. DNA for the CDR3: TGTGCCTGGAGCCCTAGCCGGACAGGCCTAACTGAAGCTTTCTTT. Together with reference TRBV30 and TRBJ1-1, the CDR3 gives the full variable domain: SQTIHQWPATLVQPVGSPLSLECTVEGTSNPNLYWYRQAAGRGLQLLFYSVGIGQISSEVPQNLSASRPQDRQFILSSKKLLLSDSGFYLCAWSPSRTGLTEAFFGQGTRLTVV.

The rearrangement uses TRBV6-5 and TRBJ1-2, with 7 bases aligning to TRBD1. This CDR3 region has 14 residues. J was trimmed by 10 bases and V by 5 bases; bases with no gene match: 13. Germline CDR1 and CDR2: MNHEY and SVGAGI. The CDR3, as DNA: TGTGCCAGCAGTGCACTCAACAGGGGCAGGGCCTACACCTTC. Protein sequence: CASSALNRGRAYTF.

The chain combines TRBV7-8 with TRBJ1-1; D gene unclear. V was pared by 5 bases and J by 3 bases, with 13 bases between. Germline CDR1 SGHVS, CDR2 FQNEAQ. This CDR3 has 14 residues. CDR3 coding DNA: TGTGCCAGCAGCGTTCAAGAGAGGTACACTGAAGCTTTCTTT. Protein: CASSVQERYTEAFF.

The gene calls are TRBV15 and TRBJ1-5, with TRBD1 as a possible D gene (5 bases). V shed 8 bases and J shed 7 bases, with 18 bases lying between them. CDR1 is LNHNV and CDR2 is YYDKDF in the germline V gene (reference sequence). This CDR3 spans 14 amino acids. The CDR3 spells CATARHTQGQPQHF. The CDR3 DNA follows: TGTGCCACCGCAAGACATACGCAGGGCCAGCCCCAGCATTTT.

This clone appeared a few times. The chain couples TRBV2 to TRBJ2-5; D gene unclear. The ends were cut back, 8 bases at V and 5 bases at J, with 9 bases in the middle. This CDR3 contains 11 residues. Germline CDR1 reads SNHLY; CDR2 reads FYNNEI. The CDR3 spells CASRGRETQYF. The CDR3, as DNA: TGTGCCAGCCGAGGACGGGAGACCCAGTACTTC.

V is TRBV5-6 and J is TRBJ2-5; 9 positions match TRBD1. With V trimmed by 3 bases and J by 4 bases, 4 bases remained unmatched. CDR3 size: 14 residues. CDR1 and CDR2 from the germline V gene are SGHDT and YYEEEE. The CDR3 nucleotides are TGTGCCAGCAGCTGGACAGGGGCAGGAGAGACCCAGTACTTC. This encodes CASSWTGAGETQYF.

This chain joins TRBV7-2 and TRBJ2-3, with a weak D call TRBD2 (5 bases). The CDR3 sequence is 15 residues long. V was trimmed by 1 base and J by 0 bases, leaving 8 bases between them. In germline, CDR1 is SGHTA, CDR2 FQGNSA. The CDR3 sequence: CASSLGRVSTDTQYF. The CDR3 nucleotides are TGTGCCAGCAGCTTAGGGCGGGTTAGCACAGATACGCAGTATTTT.

The chain recombines TRBV27 with TRBJ2-3, with D unresolved. This CDR3 has 12 residues. V was pared by 2 bases and J by 5 bases, with 5 bases between. Germline CDR1 and CDR2: MNHEY and SMNVEV (reference sequence). Written as DNA, the CDR3 is TGTGCCAGCAGTTTACTGGGAGATACGCAGTATTTT. This sequence encodes CASSLLGDTQYF.